What follows are 29 T cell receptor beta chains derived from one specimen sequenced in a study of blood T cell repertoires in COVID-19. Clones were sequenced by immunoSEQ multiplex PCR, and TCRdb holds only the in-frame ones, with some missing. The sample lists around 330,000 clones, 90% occurring once. The specimen sequenced was PBMCs or T cells enriched from blood (not recorded which). The receptors here all came from a man in his fifties or sixties who had recovered from COVID-19.

J is TRBJ2-7 and V is TRBV29-1, with TRBD2 matching over 7 bases. CDR1 and CDR2 from the germline V gene are SQVTM and ANQGSEA. J was trimmed by 5 bases and V by 6 bases; bases with no gene match: 7. The length of the CDR3 is 12 residues. The CDR3 loop is CSVQTGGNEQYF. The CDR3 coding sequence is TGCAGCGTCCAGACGGGGGGTAACGAGCAGTACTTC.

The chain carries TRBV28 and TRBJ2-1, with 8 positions matching TRBD2. The junction had 10 bases not matched to a gene; V was cut back by 5 bases and J by 4 bases. Per the germline V gene, CDR1 is MDHEN and CDR2 is SYDVKM. This CDR3 has 16 amino acids. The CDR3: CASSPGYSGSYNEQFF. As DNA, the CDR3 is TGTGCCAGCAGTCCCGGCTACAGCGGGAGTTACAATGAGCAGTTCTTC.

The chain carries TRBV7-9 and TRBJ2-7, with a tentative D call TRBD1 (6 bases). This CDR3 contains 15 residues. Germline values: CDR1 SEHNR, CDR2 FQNEAQ (reference sequence). V lost 4 bases to trimming and J lost 0 bases, with 13 bases between them. For the CDR3, the DNA is TGTGCCAGCAGCTCGTCAGGGGTCAGCTCCTACGAGCAGTACTTC. It is translated as CASSSSGVSSYEQYF. Full variable domain (rest looked up from reference TRBV7-9 and TRBJ2-7): DTGVSQNPRHKITKRGQNVTFRCDPISEHNRLYWYRQTLGQGPEFLTYFQNEAQLEKSRLLSDRFSAERPKGSFSTLEIQRTEQGDSAMYLCASSSSGVSSYEQYFGPGTRLTVT.

V gene TRBV15 combines with J gene TRBJ1-5; 9 nucleotides align to TRBD1. This CDR3 spans 14 amino acids. V lost 3 bases to trimming and J lost 5 bases; unmatched junction nucleotides: 2. Germline CDR1 is LNHNV and CDR2 is YYDKDF (reference sequence). CDR3: CATSSGQGHQPQHF. DNA of the CDR3: TGTGCCACCAGCAGCGGACAGGGGCATCAGCCCCAGCATTTT.

The genes are TRBV6-5 and TRBJ2-2; D not certain. CDR1 and CDR2 (germline): MNHEY, SVGAGI. The CDR3 runs to 14 residues. V gave up 2 bases and J gave up 1 base, with 5 bases separating them. This CDR3 is CASSYGENTGELFF. Here the CDR3 DNA reads TGTGCCAGCAGTTACGGAGAGAACACCGGGGAGCTGTTTTTT.

This rearrangement joins TRBV19 to TRBJ2-7, with TRBD1 matching 7 bases. The CDR3 extends over 13 amino acids. The germline V gene has CDR1 LNHDA and CDR2 SQIVND (reference sequence). V shed 7 bases and J 4 bases; nucleotides not matched to a gene: 7. The CDR3 region has the DNA TGTGCCAGTAATCACAGGGGCGGGTACGAGCAGTACTTC. This translates into CASNHRGGYEQYF.

The chain recombines TRBV20-1 with TRBJ2-7; 8 bases are a match to TRBD1. Germline lookup yields CDR1 DFQATT and CDR2 SNEGSKA (reference sequence). V gave up 5 bases and J gave up 5 bases; unmatched junction bases: 11. The CDR3 is 14 residues long. The CDR3 DNA reads as TGCAGTGCTGGTGAGACAGGGGAGTCCAACGAGCAGTACTTC. Translation: CSAGETGESNEQYF.

The V and J genes are TRBV5-1 and TRBJ2-1; D possibly corresponds to TRBD1 (5 bases). V lost 4 bases to trimming and J lost 4 bases, with 6 bases between them. Germline V CDR1 and CDR2: SGHRS, YFSETQ. The CDR3 spans 12 residues. The CDR3 here is CASSRQYNEQFF. DNA of the CDR3: TGCGCCAGCAGCCGACAGTACAATGAGCAGTTCTTC. The full variable domain, its missing parts supplied by reference TRBV5-1 and TRBJ2-1, is KAGVTQTPRYLIKTRGQQVTLSCSPISGHRSVSWYQQTPGQGLQFLFEYFSETQRNKGNFPGRFSGRQFSNSRSEMNVSTLELGDSALYLCASSRQYNEQFFGPGTRLTVL.

J is TRBJ1-2 and V is TRBV5-1; unclear D gene. The germline CDR1 and CDR2 sequences are SGHRS and YFSETQ. This CDR3 spans 13 amino acids. V shed 4 bases and J shed 0 bases, with 7 bases lying between them. The CDR3 loop is CASSRETNYGYTF. In DNA, the CDR3 is TGCGCCAGCAGCAGGGAGACTAACTATGGCTACACCTTC.

This chain links TRBV4-2 with TRBJ1-1; a weak D match, TRBD1 (5 bases). The CDR3 consists of 15 residues. The germline V gene has CDR1 LGHNA and CDR2 YNFKEQ. Trimming pared 2 bases from V and 2 bases from J, leaving 12 bases between. CDR3 sequence: CASSQPRTFNTEAFF. The CDR3 nucleotides are TGTGCCAGCAGCCAACCGAGGACATTCAACACTGAAGCTTTCTTT.

This clone was counted between two and nine times. The V gene is TRBV6-6, the J gene TRBJ2-7, with 9 bases identical to TRBD2. Trimming took 6 bases from V and 5 from J; bases not matched to a gene: 2. This CDR3 has 12 amino acids. Germline CDR1 MNHNY, CDR2 SVGAGI (reference sequence). The CDR3 sequence: CASRRLADEQYF. The CDR3 nucleotides are TGTGCCAGCAGGAGACTAGCGGACGAGCAGTACTTC.

This clone came up a few times. The CDR3 coding sequence is TGTGCCAGCAGTGAGATCAGGGGCTTATCTGAAGCTTTCTTT. Its translation: CASSEIRGLSEAFF. The rearrangement links TRBV6-1 to TRBJ1-1; possibly TRBD1 for D (6 bases). V lost 3 bases and J 6 bases, leaving 14 bases between the germline ends. Germline-derived CDR1 and CDR2 are MNHNS and SASEGT. CDR3 length: 14 amino acids.

The count of this clone is one. J is TRBJ2-2 and V is TRBV4-2; D gene unclear. Per the germline V gene, CDR1 is LGHNA and CDR2 is YNFKEQ. There are 17 residues in the CDR3. V lost 4 bases to trimming and J lost 5 bases, with 20 bases between them. CDR3 residues: CASSPGSASGTTGELFF. The CDR3 DNA reads TGTGCCAGCAGCCCAGGTTCGGCCTCCGGAACAACCGGGGAGCTGTTTTTT.

This clone appeared once. The V gene is TRBV7-3, the J gene TRBJ1-1; D is unclear. V was pared by 0 bases and J by 6 bases, with 8 bases between. CDR3 length: 13 amino acids. Germline V gives CDR1 SGHTA, CDR2 FQGTGA. CDR3 nucleotide sequence: TGTGCCAGCAGCTTAACGTCCTCCTCTGAAGCTTTCTTT. It specifies CASSLTSSSEAFF.

This CDR3 is CASSLWGVGRHNEQFF. CDR3 coding DNA: TGTGCCAGCAGTTTATGGGGGGTGGGGCGACACAATGAGCAGTTCTTC. This chain uses TRBV27 with TRBJ2-1; tentatively, D is TRBD2 (6 bases). The germline V gene has CDR1 MNHEY and CDR2 SMNVEV (reference sequence). The CDR3 contains 16 residues. Trimming pared 1 base from V and 5 bases from J, leaving 15 bases between.

The chain couples TRBV7-8 to TRBJ2-5, with TRBD1 matching over 7 bases. This CDR3 comprises 13 residues. V lost 6 bases, J lost 5 bases, and 6 bases stayed unmatched. CDR1 and CDR2 from the germline V gene are SGHVS and FQNEAQ. The DNA of the CDR3 is TGTGCCAGCAGGACAGGGCGGTGGGAGACCCAGTACTTC. It encodes CASRTGRWETQYF.

The chain has TRBV28 and TRBJ2-7; D not certain. The CDR3 has 14 residues. CDR1 is MDHEN, CDR2 SYDVKM, per germline. V was pared by 6 bases and J by 3 bases, with 15 bases between. The CDR3 here is CASSLTGDFYEQYF. Here the CDR3 DNA reads TGTGCCAGCAGCCTGACTGGAGACTTCTACGAGCAGTACTTC.

This chain joins TRBV4-2 and TRBJ2-7; maybe TRBD2 (6 bases). Trimming cost V 0 bases and J 0 bases, with 18 bases left between them. Germline V CDR1 and CDR2: LGHNA, YNFKEQ. The CDR3 consists of 18 residues. CDR3 sequence (DNA): TGTGCCAGCAGCCAAGATTTCGGGGCGGGAATGATCTCCTACGAGCAGTACTTC. This translates into CASSQDFGAGMISYEQYF.

This clone was seen a handful of times. The chain uses TRBV6-1 and TRBJ2-7; D uncertain. Germline assignment: CDR1 MNHNS and CDR2 SASEGT. The CDR3 has 14 residues. Trimming removed 2 bases at V and 3 bases at J, with 11 bases between. The CDR3 is CASSERPGNYEQYF. The DNA for the CDR3 is TGTGCCAGCAGTGAAAGGCCGGGTAACTACGAGCAGTACTTC.

The rearrangement joins TRBV5-1 to TRBJ1-2, with unresolved D. The CDR3 runs 14 residues. Trimming removed 0 bases at V and 2 bases at J, with 8 bases between. CDR1 and CDR2 (germline): SGHRS, YFSETQ. In DNA form, the CDR3 reads TGCGCCAGCAGCTTGGCCCCCAGGAACTATGGCTACACCTTC. It translates to CASSLAPRNYGYTF.

This clone was recorded a few times. Additional DNA sequences in this sample encode the identical CDR3. The chain recombines TRBV30 with TRBJ2-3, with 14 bases lining up with TRBD2. Germline V gene data show CDR1 as GTSNPN and CDR2 as SVGIG (reference sequence). There are 14 residues in the CDR3. V lost 5 bases to trimming and J lost 3 bases; unmatched junction nucleotides: 1. In nucleotides, the CDR3 is TGTGCCTGGGGACTAGCGGGAGGTACAGATACGCAGTATTTT. Translated, it gives CAWGLAGGTDTQYF.

The V and J genes are TRBV27 and TRBJ2-7, with 7 bases fitting TRBD2. Germline values: CDR1 MNHEY, CDR2 SMNVEV (reference sequence). V lost 4 bases to trimming and J lost 1 base; unmatched junction nucleotides: 4. The CDR3 is made up of 14 amino acids. The CDR3 sequence is CASSWDYRSYEQYF. CDR3 in DNA: TGTGCCAGCAGTTGGGACTACCGATCCTACGAGCAGTACTTC.

The J gene is TRBJ1-1, the V gene TRBV7-2; 8 bases fit TRBD1. This CDR3 is 14 amino acids long. The V gene end was trimmed by 3 bases and the J gene end by 2 bases; junction bases not matched to a gene: 2. The germline V gene encodes CDR1 SGHTA and CDR2 FQGNSA. The CDR3 sequence: CASSFDRGNTEAFF. CDR3 nucleotides: TGTGCCAGCAGCTTTGACAGGGGTAACACTGAAGCTTTCTTT.

This clone was picked up one time. V gene TRBV9 combines with J gene TRBJ2-3; the D is unclear. Germline CDR1 is SGDLS and CDR2 is YYNGEE. This CDR3 has 13 residues. V lost 2 bases and J lost 0, with 4 bases in between. The CDR3 loop is CASSVGSTDTQYF. CDR3 DNA: TGTGCCAGCAGCGTCGGGAGCACAGATACGCAGTATTTT.

The chain is built from TRBV5-8 and TRBJ2-1; 12 bases fit TRBD2. The CDR3 length is 15 residues. With 1 base clipped from V and 15 bases from J, the junction kept 11 bases outside the gene matches. Germline V gene sequence: CDR1 SGHTS, CDR2 YDEGEE. The CDR3 nucleotides are TGTGCCAGCAGCTTGCTCTCTAGCGGGAGGGCCCCTTTGTTCTTC. Its translation: CASSLLSSGRAPLFF.

The rearrangement uses TRBV21-1 and TRBJ1-5; the table gives TRBD1 as D, unverified against the DNA. TRBV21-1 is deemed a pseudogene. CDR3 length: 15 residues. DNA of the CDR3: TGTGCCAGCAGCAAAGTAGGGACAGACAATCAGCCCCAGCATTTT. Protein: CASSKVGTDNQPQHF.

Here the CDR3 DNA reads TGTGCCAGCAGTTTGTCTTCGGGTTACAATCAGCCCCAGCATTTT. Protein product: CASSLSSGYNQPQHF. This chain links TRBV6-6 with TRBJ1-5; no clear D gene. The CDR3 is made up of 15 amino acids. Per the germline V gene, CDR1 is MNHNY and CDR2 is SVGAGI (reference sequence). Between the trimmed V and J ends, which lost 4 bases and 3 bases, there was a span of 13 bases.

The chain combines TRBV7-6 with TRBJ1-6; 8 bases match TRBD1. With 5 bases clipped from V and 9 bases from J, the junction kept 12 bases outside the gene matches. The CDR3 is made up of 16 amino acids. Germline-derived CDR1 and CDR2 are SGHVS and FNYEAQ. DNA for the CDR3: TGTGCCAGCAGCCCCTGGACAGGGAGTGCTAGTTCACCCCTCCACTTT. Amino acids: CASSPWTGSASSPLHF.

This chain connects TRBV19 to TRBJ1-2; TRBD1 might be the D (5 bases). The V end lost 1 base, the J end lost 0 bases, and 9 bases lay between the germline ends. Germline-derived CDR1 and CDR2 are LNHDA and SQIVND (reference sequence). The CDR3 consists of 15 residues. CDR3 amino acids: CASSIVETANYGYTF. Written as DNA, the CDR3 is TGTGCCAGTAGTATAGTTGAGACAGCTAACTATGGCTACACCTTC. Full variable domain (rest looked up from reference TRBV19 and TRBJ1-2): DGGITQSPKYLFRKEGQNVTLSCEQNLNHDAMYWYRQDPGQGLRLIYYSQIVNDFQKGDIAEGYSVSREKKESFPLTVTSAQKNPTAFYLCASSIVETANYGYTFGSGTRLTVV.